The sequence of this T cell receptor beta chain was determined in a study of regulatory T cells in long-lasting Graves disease. Study observations and caveats: Newly diagnosed patients shared 750 to 1,000 public clonotypes; persistent patients shared around 2,800. When disease was persistent, TRBV28, TRBJ1-2 and TRBJ2-5 were the favored segments.

With respect to this clonotype: As yet, its antigen is unknown.

Time point specified: persistent/refractory GD, antithyroid drugs over 5 years with positive TRAb. The TCR library used RNA extracted from PBMCs. EDTA tubes held roughly 9 milliliters of peripheral blood from each patient. Researchers made TCR beta libraries by using iRepertoire HTBI primers and running Arm-PCR on CDR3 regions. Using its own MiXCR run on the multiplex PCR reads, TCRdb lists one record per CDR3 protein. The profile covers hundreds of thousands of distinct CDR3 sequences, with about 22% appearing a single time and roughly 7% taken by the ten largest. Germline CDR1 and CDR2: SEHNR and FQNEAQ (reference sequence). The CDR3 is 13 residues long. The V end lost 4 bases, the J end lost 12 bases, and 19 bases lay between the germline ends.

Sequencing was performed on peripheral blood mononuclear cells (PBMCs), taken when the disease was refractory, from a patient treated with antithyroid drugs. This clonotype was obtained from a female donor with Graves disease. The V and J genes are TRBV7-9 and TRBJ2-7; D is possibly TRBD2 (6 bases). The CDR3 here is CASSSGLAQTRYF. CDR3 DNA sequence: TGTGCCAGCAGCTCGGGGCTAGCGCAAACTAGGTACTTC.